One and the same sample provided the 10 T cell receptor beta chains below, sequenced in a study of blood T cell repertoires in COVID-19. Only in-frame clones appear in the TCRdb table, and some are missing; sequencing was by immunoSEQ multiplex PCR. The sample shows roughly 68,000 clones, almost 85% of them seen only once. Sequencing was done on a sample of peripheral blood. All receptors come from a man aged 45-65 years with acute or convalescent COVID-19.

The J gene is TRBJ2-1, the V gene TRBV19; perhaps TRBD2 as D (5 bases). Germline CDR1 LNHDA, CDR2 SQIVND (reference sequence). This CDR3 is built from 13 residues. Trimming pared 5 bases from V and 7 bases from J, leaving 12 bases between. CDR3 sequence: CASSVRTGNEQFF. DNA of the CDR3: TGTGCCAGTAGTGTCCGGACTGGGAATGAGCAGTTCTTC.

V usage is TRBV2 and J usage is TRBJ1-2, with 7 bases fitting TRBD1. CDR1 and CDR2 from the germline V gene are SNHLY and FYNNEI. The J segment lost 7 bases and the V segment lost 4 bases, leaving 12 bases of the junction unmatched. The CDR3 is 15 amino acids. CDR3 loop: CASSALTGSGSGYTF. CDR3 coding DNA: TGTGCCAGCAGTGCCTTGACAGGGAGTGGTAGTGGCTACACCTTC.

V is TRBV15 and J is TRBJ2-7; TRBD1 aligns across 8 bases. The CDR3 length is 13 residues. In germline, CDR1 is LNHNV, CDR2 YYDKDF (reference sequence). The junction had 4 bases not matched to a gene; V was cut back by 6 bases and J by 3 bases. CDR3 protein: CATSLDRDYEQYF. DNA for the CDR3: TGTGCCACCAGTCTGGACAGGGACTACGAGCAGTACTTC.

The V and J genes are TRBV27 and TRBJ2-4; 7 nucleotides match TRBD1. V shed 5 bases and J 11 bases; nucleotides not matched to a gene: 6. CDR3 length: 12 amino acids. Germline V CDR1 and CDR2: MNHEY, SMNVEV (reference sequence). CDR3 amino acids: CASSARDSLQYF. The CDR3 nucleotides read TGTGCCAGCAGTGCACGGGACAGTCTTCAGTACTTC.

This chain joins TRBV5-4 and TRBJ1-2, with 8 bases aligning to TRBD1. Germline V CDR1 and CDR2: SGHNT, YYREEE (reference sequence). The CDR3 sequence is 15 residues long. Trimming cost V 0 bases and J 8 bases; bases outside gene matches: 9. CDR3 protein: CASSLGDRGGYGYTF. The CDR3 DNA follows: TGTGCCAGCAGCTTGGGAGACAGGGGTGGCTACGGCTACACCTTC.

The genes are TRBV5-1 and TRBJ1-1, with unresolved D. In germline, CDR1 is SGHRS, CDR2 YFSETQ. This CDR3 spans 14 amino acids. The V and J ends lost 1 base and 1 base respectively, with 8 bases between them. CDR3 sequence reads: CASSLQSPNTEAFF. CDR3 nucleotide sequence: TGCGCCAGCAGCTTGCAGTCCCCGAACACTGAAGCTTTCTTT.

J is TRBJ2-1 and V is TRBV10-3; D unresolved. CDR3 length: 11 amino acids. Germline CDR1 reads ENHRY; CDR2 reads SYGVKD. V lost 4 bases, J lost 12 bases, and 10 bases lay in between. CDR3 loop: CAISGGVGQFF. CDR3 DNA: TGTGCCATCAGTGGAGGAGTAGGGCAGTTCTTC.

The rearrangement joins TRBV11-2 to TRBJ2-1; 7 bases are a match to TRBD1. The CDR3 runs 14 residues. The V gene's germline CDR1 is SGHAT and CDR2 FQNNGV. J gave up 7 bases and V 3 bases, and 6 bases lay outside the gene matches. The CDR3 bases are TGTGCCAGCAGCTTTGGGACAGAAAATAATGAGCAGTTCTTC. This encodes CASSFGTENNEQFF.

This clone was detected only once. The chain combines TRBV6-5 with TRBJ1-1, with TRBD1 identical over 7 bases. The CDR3 loop spans 14 amino acids. With V trimmed by 2 bases and J by 5 bases, 5 bases remained unmatched. Germline V lookup: CDR1 MNHEY, CDR2 SVGAGI. In DNA form, the CDR3 reads TGTGCCAGCAGTTACGAGGGGGCGTTGACTGAAGCTTTCTTT. Its protein is CASSYEGALTEAFF.

This chain uses TRBV5-4 with TRBJ2-5; TRBD2 agrees at 14 bases. CDR1 and CDR2 (germline): SGHNT, YYREEE (reference sequence). The V gene end was trimmed by 4 bases and the J gene end by 5 bases; junction bases not matched to a gene: 7. This CDR3 comprises 16 residues. CDR3: CASSPGLAGARETQYF. For the CDR3, the DNA is TGTGCCAGCAGCCCGGGACTAGCGGGGGCACGGGAGACCCAGTACTTC. Using reference TRBV5-4 and TRBJ2-5 for the parts outside the CDR3, the full variable domain is ETGVTQSPTHLIKTRGQQVTLRCSSQSGHNTVSWYQQALGQGPQFIFQYYREEENGRGNFPPRFSGLQFPNYSSELNVNALELDDSALYLCASSPGLAGARETQYFGPGTRLLVL.